The 32 T cell receptor beta chains below were found in one sample sequenced in a study of blood T cell repertoires in COVID-19. TCRdb's copy holds only in-frame clones and misses some; the assay was immunoSEQ multiplex PCR. The sample shows under 200,000 clones, roughly 86% of them seen only once. The specimen was PBMCs or T cells enriched from blood (not recorded which). The origin of the receptors is a man aged 35-49 years with acute COVID-19.

The gene calls are TRBV7-9 and TRBJ1-3, with a tentative D call TRBD1 (5 bases). V dropped 8 bases and J dropped 2 bases, with 10 bases sitting between them. The germline V gene has CDR1 SEHNR and CDR2 FQNEAQ (reference sequence). The CDR3 runs 13 residues. The CDR3 protein is CASLIRAGNTIYF. In DNA, the CDR3 is TGTGCCAGCCTGATCAGGGCTGGAAACACCATATATTTT.

The chain joins TRBV27 to TRBJ1-1, with 8 bases lining up with TRBD1. The CDR3 sequence is 14 residues long. With V trimmed by 2 bases and J by 7 bases, 6 bases remained unmatched. CDR1 and CDR2 (germline): MNHEY, SMNVEV (reference sequence). For the CDR3, the DNA is TGTGCCAGCAGTTTAGGGACCACAGGGGGTGAAGCTTTCTTT. Residues: CASSLGTTGGEAFF.

The V gene is TRBV3-1 (or the pseudogene TRBV3-2), the J gene TRBJ2-7; 9 nucleotides line up with TRBD1. CDR3 size: 15 residues. The V segment lost 4 bases and the J segment 6 bases; nucleotides outside the gene matches: 10. The germline V gene has CDR1 LGHDT and CDR2 YNNKEL (reference sequence). CDR3 nucleotide sequence: TGTGCCAGCAGCCTCCAGCCGGGACAGGGTTCCGAGCAGTACTTC. Translating gives CASSLQPGQGSEQYF.

A word on this clone: Additional DNA sequences in this sample encode the identical CDR3. The chain is built from TRBV2 and TRBJ1-5; D may be TRBD1 (5 bases). V lost 3 bases to trimming and J lost 4 bases, with 10 bases between them. Germline V CDR1 and CDR2: SNHLY, FYNNEI. The CDR3 runs 14 residues. CDR3 region: CASSDRVGNQPQHF. In DNA form, the CDR3 reads TGTGCCAGCAGTGACAGGGTAGGGAATCAGCCCCAGCATTTT.

V and J are TRBV5-5 and TRBJ1-5; D not certain. The germline V gene encodes CDR1 SGHKS and CDR2 YYEKEE (reference sequence). CDR3 length: 16 residues. Deletions cut 0 bases from V and 0 bases from J, with 10 bases between. The CDR3 DNA is TGTGCCAGCAGCTTGGGTCCCGGGGTTAGCAATCAGCCCCAGCATTTT. Protein: CASSLGPGVSNQPQHF.

The chain joins TRBV6-6 to TRBJ1-5; no firm D call. Germline CDR1 MNHNY, CDR2 SVGAGI (reference sequence). The CDR3 length is 14 residues. The V and J ends lost 6 bases and 6 bases respectively, with 15 bases between them. The CDR3 protein is CASSPTSGIQPQHF. CDR3 DNA: TGTGCCAGCAGCCCAACGTCCGGGATTCAGCCCCAGCATTTT.

The genes are TRBV6-5 and TRBJ1-2, with D possibly TRBD1 on 6 matching bases. Germline-derived CDR1 and CDR2 are MNHEY and SVGAGI. This CDR3 is built from 13 residues. Deletions cut 6 bases from V and 12 bases from J, with 20 bases between. CDR3 in amino acids: CASRVPGQWENTF. In nucleotides, the CDR3 is TGTGCCAGCAGGGTACCGGGACAATGGGAGAACACCTTC.

V usage is TRBV4-2 and J usage is TRBJ1-4, with TRBD1 as a possible D gene (6 bases). Trimming took 1 base from V and 3 from J, leaving 12 bases between them. CDR1 is LGHNA, CDR2 YNFKEQ, per germline. There are 16 residues in the CDR3. In DNA form, the CDR3 reads TGTGCCAGCAGCCAAGCCGCACAGGGATCTAATGAAAAACTGTTTTTT. This gives the protein CASSQAAQGSNEKLFF.

The V and J genes are TRBV28 and TRBJ2-1; 8 bases are a match to TRBD1. CDR3 length: 16 residues. The ends lost 5 bases at V and 1 base at J; junction bases unmatched: 7. CDR1 and CDR2 (germline): MDHEN, SYDVKM. The CDR3 DNA reads TGTGCCAGCAGTACCCAGGGGGCCAGATCCTACAATGAGCAGTTCTTC. Protein sequence: CASSTQGARSYNEQFF.

The J gene is TRBJ2-1, the V gene TRBV9; D possibly corresponds to TRBD2 (5 bases). Germline values: CDR1 SGDLS, CDR2 YYNGEE. The CDR3 has 12 amino acids. V was trimmed by 3 bases and J by 7 bases, leaving 8 bases between them. This CDR3 is CASSGTGNEQFF. CDR3 DNA: TGTGCCAGCAGCGGGACGGGGAATGAGCAGTTCTTC. Based on the CDR3 plus reference TRBV9 and TRBJ2-1, the full variable domain is DSGVTQTPKHLITATGQRVTLRCSPRSGDLSVYWYQQSLDQGLQFLIQYYNGEERAKGNILERFSAQQFPDLHSELNLSSLELGDSALYFCASSGTGNEQFFGPGTRLTVL.

The chain is built from TRBV6-4 and TRBJ2-1, with 9 bases lining up with TRBD1. CDR1 is MRHNA and CDR2 is SNTAGT in the germline V gene. This CDR3 region has 15 residues. Trimming removed 3 bases from V and 0 bases from J; junction bases left unmatched: 0. The CDR3 nucleotides are TGTGCCAGCAGTGAGGGACAGGGCTCCTACAATGAGCAGTTCTTC. This gives the protein CASSEGQGSYNEQFF.

CDR3 sequence reads: CASRTSGTGELFF. The CDR3 DNA is TGTGCCAGCAGGACTAGCGGCACCGGGGAGCTGTTTTTT. The chain combines TRBV28 with TRBJ2-2; 9 bases agree with TRBD2. Germline lookup yields CDR1 MDHEN and CDR2 SYDVKM. V gave up 6 bases and J gave up 4 bases; unmatched junction bases: 0. The CDR3 length is 13 residues.

CDR3 sequence: CASSVASGRNNEQFF. CDR3 nucleotides: TGTGCCAGCAGCGTAGCTAGCGGGAGGAACAATGAGCAGTTCTTC. This chain links TRBV9 with TRBJ2-1; 11 bases are shared with TRBD2. V shed 0 bases and J 5 bases; nucleotides not matched to a gene: 1. This CDR3 has 15 residues. The germline V gene has CDR1 SGDLS and CDR2 YYNGEE.

This clone was observed a single time. The chain links TRBV19 to TRBJ2-2; D possibly corresponds to TRBD1 (6 bases). The CDR3 sequence is 15 residues long. V was cut by 3 bases and J by 2 bases, with 10 bases left in between. From germline, CDR1 is LNHDA and CDR2 SQIVND (reference sequence). CDR3 DNA: TGTGCCAGTAGTATTCTACAGGGTAACACCGGGGAGCTGTTTTTT. Protein sequence: CASSILQGNTGELFF.

The V gene is TRBV5-1, the J gene TRBJ1-3, with D uncertain. The CDR3 has 17 amino acids. Deletions cut 1 base from V and 4 bases from J, with 18 bases between. Germline V CDR1 and CDR2: SGHRS, YFSETQ. The CDR3 protein is CASSLMMTSSVGNTIYF. Here the CDR3 DNA reads TGCGCCAGCAGCTTGATGATGACAAGCTCTGTGGGAAACACCATATATTTT.

The V and J genes are TRBV29-1 and TRBJ2-7, with TRBD2 matching 8 bases. The CDR3 is 14 amino acids. The junction had 7 bases not matched to a gene; V was cut back by 3 bases and J by 3 bases. CDR1 is SQVTM, CDR2 ANQGSEA, per germline. CDR3 region: CSVEGPGGGYEQYF. CDR3 nucleotide sequence: TGCAGCGTTGAGGGGCCCGGGGGGGGCTACGAGCAGTACTTC.

This rearrangement joins TRBV28 to TRBJ2-1; TRBD1 aligns across 9 bases. Germline V CDR1 and CDR2: MDHEN, SYDVKM. V shed 3 bases and J 14 bases; nucleotides not matched to a gene: 8. The CDR3 runs 13 residues. The CDR3 spells CASSLALDRGEFF. For the CDR3, the DNA is TGTGCCAGCAGTTTGGCCCTCGACAGGGGGGAGTTCTTC.

This chain connects TRBV7-9 to TRBJ2-1, with 12 bases that match TRBD2. The germline V gene encodes CDR1 SEHNR and CDR2 FQNEAQ (reference sequence). With 5 bases clipped from V and 8 bases from J, the junction kept 10 bases outside the gene matches. The CDR3 length is 16 residues. This CDR3 is CASSPLRTSGTYEQFF. CDR3 bases: TGTGCCAGCAGCCCCCTCCGGACTAGCGGGACCTATGAGCAGTTCTTC. The full variable domain, in which reference TRBV7-9 and TRBJ2-1 provide the parts outside the CDR3, is DTGVSQNPRHKITKRGQNVTFRCDPISEHNRLYWYRQTLGQGPEFLTYFQNEAQLEKSRLLSDRFSAERPKGSFSTLEIQRTEQGDSAMYLCASSPLRTSGTYEQFFGPGTRLTVL.

V and J are TRBV4-2 and TRBJ2-7, with 8 bases lining up with TRBD2. V trimming: 0 bases; J trimming: 6 bases; junction bases outside the gene matches: 13. Per germline, CDR1 LGHNA and CDR2 YNFKEQ. The CDR3 has 17 amino acids. The CDR3 loop is CASSQDPGGRALGEQYF. The CDR3 region has the DNA TGTGCCAGCAGCCAAGATCCGGGAGGGAGGGCCCTCGGCGAGCAGTACTTC.

The chain links TRBV9 to TRBJ2-1; TRBD1 matches at 8 bases. Germline CDR1 and CDR2: SGDLS and YYNGEE. J was trimmed by 3 bases and V by 4 bases; bases with no gene match: 9. CDR3 length: 16 amino acids. For the CDR3, the DNA is TGTGCCAGCAGCTCCCCGGGACAGGAGAACTACAATGAGCAGTTCTTC. Residues: CASSSPGQENYNEQFF.

This chain joins TRBV24-1 and TRBJ1-5; D is unclear. The CDR3 extends over 12 amino acids. V lost 2 bases to trimming and J lost 12 bases, with 10 bases between them. CDR1 is KGHDR, CDR2 SFDVKD, per germline. The chain's CDR3 is CATSDYLTGQHF. CDR3 coding DNA: TGTGCCACCAGTGATTATCTGACGGGCCAGCATTTT.

CDR3 amino acids: CASSPGLAGENEQFF. The DNA for the CDR3 is TGTGCCAGCTCACCAGGGTTAGCGGGAGAGAATGAGCAGTTCTTC. V gene TRBV18 combines with J gene TRBJ2-1; 9 nucleotides match TRBD2. The germline CDR1 and CDR2 sequences are KGHSH and LQKENI. Germline trimming cut 2 bases from V and 7 bases from J; bases unmatched to any gene: 6. The CDR3 spans 15 residues.

The chain joins TRBV21-1 to TRBJ1-5; TRBD1 was called by the table and not checked on the DNA. TRBV21-1 is a recognized pseudogene. This CDR3 has 16 residues. This chain's CDR3 is CASSKGTAYSNQPQHF. The CDR3 DNA sequence: TGTGCCAGCAGTAAAGGGACAGCTTATAGCAATCAGCCCCAGCATTTT.

This clone was detected only once. The chain employs TRBV24-1 and TRBJ2-1; D possibly corresponds to TRBD1 (5 bases). CDR1 is KGHDR, CDR2 SFDVKD, per germline. This CDR3 comprises 13 residues. V was clipped by 8 bases and J by 9 bases, with 16 bases between them. CDR3 region: CATKTAGVGEQFF. DNA of the CDR3: TGTGCCACCAAGACAGCCGGAGTAGGTGAGCAGTTCTTC.

The chain carries TRBV6-1 and TRBJ1-2; D is uncertain. In germline, CDR1 is MNHNS, CDR2 SASEGT. The CDR3 loop spans 14 amino acids. Trimming removed 1 base at V and 4 bases at J, with 10 bases between. CDR3 sequence (DNA): TGTGCCAGCAGTGAAGGAAGAGGCCTCTATGGCTACACCTTC. Its translation: CASSEGRGLYGYTF.

This clone was seen only a few times. The rearrangement uses TRBV5-4 and TRBJ1-2, with 7 nucleotides matching TRBD1. V gave up 0 bases and J gave up 10 bases; unmatched junction bases: 6. The CDR3 runs to 13 residues. The germline CDR1 and CDR2 sequences are SGHNT and YYREEE (reference sequence). The DNA of the CDR3 is TGTGCCAGCAGCTTGGCTGGGGGACAGATCTACACCTTC. Its translation is CASSLAGGQIYTF.

The rearrangement joins TRBV28 to TRBJ2-1, with 7 bases fitting TRBD2. The germline V gene has CDR1 MDHEN and CDR2 SYDVKM. This CDR3 has 16 amino acids. V was pared by 6 bases and J by 1 base, with 9 bases of the junction left unmatched. The CDR3 reads CASSLSGIESYNEQFF. The CDR3 coding sequence is TGTGCCAGCAGCTTAAGCGGGATAGAGTCCTACAATGAGCAGTTCTTC.

The V and J genes are TRBV19 and TRBJ2-1; 13 nucleotides match TRBD2. The CDR3 sequence is 17 residues long. V gave up 5 bases and J gave up 5 bases; unmatched junction bases: 9. The germline CDR1 and CDR2 sequences are LNHDA and SQIVND (reference sequence). CDR3: CASSYRTSGGPNNEQFF. CDR3 DNA: TGTGCCAGTAGTTACCGGACTAGCGGGGGACCTAACAATGAGCAGTTCTTC.

The V and J genes are TRBV10-1 and TRBJ1-3; possible D gene TRBD1, 5 bases. Germline CDR1 WNHNN, CDR2 SYGVQD (reference sequence). Trimming took off 0 bases at V and 3 bases at J, with 12 bases between the two ends. This CDR3 is 16 amino acids long. CDR3 sequence reads: CASSESGTLGGNTIYF. CDR3 in DNA: TGCGCCAGCAGTGAGTCCGGGACTCTCGGTGGAAACACCATATATTTT.

This chain uses TRBV24-1 with TRBJ1-5; the D gene is possibly TRBD1 (6 bases). V was pared by 7 bases and J by 6 bases, with 12 bases between. CDR3 length: 13 residues. Germline V CDR1 and CDR2: KGHDR, SFDVKD. CDR3 protein: CATSPGDPQPQHF. The DNA of the CDR3 is TGTGCCACCAGCCCAGGGGACCCTCAGCCCCAGCATTTT.

The chain carries TRBV5-4 and TRBJ2-3; 8 positions agree with TRBD1. Trimming cost V 4 bases and J 5 bases; bases outside gene matches: 6. Germline CDR1 and CDR2: SGHNT and YYREEE (reference sequence). This CDR3 is 14 amino acids long. In DNA form, the CDR3 reads TGTGCCAGCAGCCGACAGGGGTCGGGAGATACGCAGTATTTT. This gives the protein CASSRQGSGDTQYF.

The rearrangement uses TRBV2 and TRBJ2-5, with 7 bases aligning to TRBD1. Trimming removed 7 bases from V and 3 bases from J; junction bases left unmatched: 8. This CDR3 has 14 residues. Germline values: CDR1 SNHLY, CDR2 FYNNEI. The CDR3 spells CASKGQVTEETQYF. CDR3 nucleotides: TGTGCCAGCAAAGGACAGGTGACCGAAGAGACCCAGTACTTC.